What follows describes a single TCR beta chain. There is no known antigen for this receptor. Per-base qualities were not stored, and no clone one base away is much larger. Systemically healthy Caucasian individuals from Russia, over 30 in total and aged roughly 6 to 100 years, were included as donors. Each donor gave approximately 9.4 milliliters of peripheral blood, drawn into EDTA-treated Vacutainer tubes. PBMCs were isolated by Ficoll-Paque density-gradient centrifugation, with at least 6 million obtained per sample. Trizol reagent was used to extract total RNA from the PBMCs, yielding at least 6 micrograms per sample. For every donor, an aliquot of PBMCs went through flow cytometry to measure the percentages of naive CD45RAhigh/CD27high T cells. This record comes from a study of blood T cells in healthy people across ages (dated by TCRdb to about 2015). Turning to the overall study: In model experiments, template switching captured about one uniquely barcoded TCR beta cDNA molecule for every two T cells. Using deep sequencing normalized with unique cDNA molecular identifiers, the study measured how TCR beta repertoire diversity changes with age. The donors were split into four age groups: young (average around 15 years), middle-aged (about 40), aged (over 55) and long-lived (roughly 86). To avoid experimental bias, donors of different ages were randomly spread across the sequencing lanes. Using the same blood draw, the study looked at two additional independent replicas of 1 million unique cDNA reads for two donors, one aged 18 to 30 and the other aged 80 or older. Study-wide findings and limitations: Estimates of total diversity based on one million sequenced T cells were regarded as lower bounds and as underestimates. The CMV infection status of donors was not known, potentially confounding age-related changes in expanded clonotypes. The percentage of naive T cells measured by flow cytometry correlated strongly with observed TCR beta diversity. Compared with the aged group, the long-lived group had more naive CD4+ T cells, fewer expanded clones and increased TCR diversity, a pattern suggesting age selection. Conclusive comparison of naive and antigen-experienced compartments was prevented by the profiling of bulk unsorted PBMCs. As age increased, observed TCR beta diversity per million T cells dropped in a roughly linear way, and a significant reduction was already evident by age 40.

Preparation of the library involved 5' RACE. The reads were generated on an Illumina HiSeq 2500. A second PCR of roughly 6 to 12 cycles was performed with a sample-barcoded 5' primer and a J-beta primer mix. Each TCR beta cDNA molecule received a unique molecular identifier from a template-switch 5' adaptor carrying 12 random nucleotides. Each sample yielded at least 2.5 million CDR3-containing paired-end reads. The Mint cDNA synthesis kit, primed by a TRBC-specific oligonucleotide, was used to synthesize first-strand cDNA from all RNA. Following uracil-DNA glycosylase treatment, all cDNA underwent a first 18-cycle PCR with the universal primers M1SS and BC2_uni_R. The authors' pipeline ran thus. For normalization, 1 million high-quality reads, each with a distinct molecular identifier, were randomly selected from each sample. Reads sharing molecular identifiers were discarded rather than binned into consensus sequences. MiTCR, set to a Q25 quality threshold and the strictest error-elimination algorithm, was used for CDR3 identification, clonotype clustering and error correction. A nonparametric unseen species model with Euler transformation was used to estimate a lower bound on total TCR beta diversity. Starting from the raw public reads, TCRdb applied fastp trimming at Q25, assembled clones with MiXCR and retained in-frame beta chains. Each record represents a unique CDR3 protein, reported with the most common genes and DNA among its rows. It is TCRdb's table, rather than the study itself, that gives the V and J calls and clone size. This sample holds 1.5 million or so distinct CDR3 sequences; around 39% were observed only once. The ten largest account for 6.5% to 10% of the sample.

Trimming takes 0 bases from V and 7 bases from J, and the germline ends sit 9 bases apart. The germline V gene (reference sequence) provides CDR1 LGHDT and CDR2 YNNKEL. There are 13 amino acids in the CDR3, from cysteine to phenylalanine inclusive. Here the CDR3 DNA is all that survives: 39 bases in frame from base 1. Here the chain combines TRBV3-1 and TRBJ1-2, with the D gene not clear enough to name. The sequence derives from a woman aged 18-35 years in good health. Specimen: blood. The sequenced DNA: TGTGCCAGCAGCCAAGATTGGCCAGGTGGCTACACCTTC. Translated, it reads CASSQDWPGGYTF. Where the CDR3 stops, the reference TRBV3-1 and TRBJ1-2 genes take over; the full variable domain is DTAVSQTPKYLVTQMGNDKSIKCEQNLGHDTMYWYKQDSKKFLKIMFSYNNKELIINETVPNRFSPKSPDKAHLNLHINSLELGDSAVYFCASSQDWPGGYTFGSGTRLTVV.